This is a list of T cell receptor beta chains from one sample in a study of beta chain features in type 1 diabetes. Using immunoSEQ multiplex PCR, the repertoire was profiled, and TCRdb retains in-frame clones only, with some absent. The sample consists of a few hundred thousand clones, about a sixth of them appearing once. The sequenced sample consisted of naive CD4+ T cells from blood. The receptors derive from a man aged 25-45 years with type 1 diabetes. CDR3s include the opening cysteine and the closing phenylalanine or tryptophan. Fields, in order: clone size, D gene, J gene, CDR3 length, V gene, CDR3 DNA, CDR3 protein. A D gene is named only where the DNA matches it firmly. Clone size is given for some rows only: seen once, a few or many times, or a class if the clone is expanded.

size: .
D: .
J: TRBJ2-1
length: 14
V: TRBV30
DNA: TGTGCCTGGAGCCGCCCAGGGGACTACAATGAGCAGTTCTTC
CDR3: CAWSRPGDYNEQFF

size: .
D: TRBD1
J: TRBJ1-2
length: 14
V: TRBV7-2
DNA: TGTGCCAGCAGCCCACCGACAGGGAGCTATGGCTACACCTTC
CDR3: CASSPPTGSYGYTF

size: few
D: .
J: TRBJ2-6
length: 16
V: TRBV9
DNA: TGTGCCAGCAGCCCCCGACAGAACTCTGGGGCCAACGTCCTGACTTTC
CDR3: CASSPRQNSGANVLTF

size: .
D: TRBD1
J: TRBJ2-5
length: 16
V: TRBV5-1
DNA: TGCGCCAGCAGCGGCGGGACAGGGATGTATCAAGAGACCCAGTACTTC
CDR3: CASSGGTGMYQETQYF

size: .
D: TRBD1
J: TRBJ1-5
length: 13
V: TRBV30
DNA: TGTGCCTGGAGTGACAGGGGGTTACAGCCCCAGCATTTT
CDR3: CAWSDRGLQPQHF

size: .
D: TRBD2
J: TRBJ2-1
length: 17
V: TRBV29-1
DNA: TGCAGCGGTAAGACTAGCGGGAGGGCGGGCTCCTACAATGAGCAGTTCTTC
CDR3: CSGKTSGRAGSYNEQFF

size: .
D: .
J: TRBJ2-5
length: 15
V: TRBV5-1
DNA: TGCGCCAGCAGCCCCCCACGGGGAGGAATCGAGACCCAGTACTTC
CDR3: CASSPPRGGIETQYF

size: .
D: TRBD1
J: TRBJ1-1
length: 15
V: TRBV30
DNA: TGTGCCTGGAGTGGGAACAGGGGTGGGAACACTGAAGCTTTCTTT
CDR3: CAWSGNRGGNTEAFF

size: few
D: .
J: TRBJ2-7
length: 14
V: TRBV28
DNA: TGTGCCAGCAGTTTAAATGGGGCAGCCCTGGGGCAGTACTTC
CDR3: CASSLNGAALGQYF

size: few
D: .
J: TRBJ1-2
length: 13
V: TRBV30
DNA: TGTGCCTGGGGGACTTTCATTAAGGGCGGCTACACCTTC
CDR3: CAWGTFIKGGYTF

size: few
D: TRBD1
J: TRBJ1-4
length: 15
V: TRBV27
DNA: TGTGCCAGCAGTTCAACGACAGGGGGTTGGGAAAAACTGTTTTTT
CDR3: CASSSTTGGWEKLFF

size: once
D: TRBD1
J: TRBJ2-4
length: 12
V: TRBV2
DNA: TGTGCCAGCAGAGGACAGGGGGACATTCAGTACTTC
CDR3: CASRGQGDIQYF

size: .
D: .
J: TRBJ1-5
length: 13
V: TRBV7-3
DNA: TGTGCCAGCAGCTTAACGACCAATCAGCCCCAGCATTTT
CDR3: CASSLTTNQPQHF

size: few
D: .
J: TRBJ2-1
length: 14
V: TRBV4-1
DNA: TGCGCCAGCAGCCAGGGGACGGAATACAATGAGCAGTTCTTC
CDR3: CASSQGTEYNEQFF

size: few
D: .
J: TRBJ2-7
length: 15
V: TRBV7-8
DNA: TGTGCCAGCAGCTCGATTGCGGCATATACCTACGAGCAGTACTTC
CDR3: CASSSIAAYTYEQYF

size: .
D: .
J: TRBJ2-3
length: 13
V: TRBV7-3
DNA: TGTGCCAGCAGCTTATCGCTGACAGATACGCAGTATTTT
CDR3: CASSLSLTDTQYF

size: few
D: .
J: TRBJ2-6
length: 16
V: TRBV29-1
DNA: TGCAGCGTCGTAGGGGCAGGGCATTCTGGGGCCAACGTCCTGACTTTC
CDR3: CSVVGAGHSGANVLTF

size: .
D: TRBD1
J: TRBJ2-7
length: 14
V: TRBV28
DNA: TGTGCCAGCTGTAGGACAGGGCTCTCCTACGAGCAGTACTTC
CDR3: CASCRTGLSYEQYF

size: few
D: TRBD1
J: TRBJ2-7
length: 16
V: TRBV28
DNA: TGTGCCAGCAGTTTACCCACAGCGACAGGGCGGGTCGAGCAGTACTTC
CDR3: CASSLPTATGRVEQYF

size: few
D: .
J: TRBJ2-1
length: 14
V: TRBV5-1
DNA: TGCGCCAGCAGCTTTACGGCGCCTCAAGTGGGGCAGTTCTTC
CDR3: CASSFTAPQVGQFF

size: few
D: .
J: TRBJ2-7
length: 12
V: TRBV7-9
DNA: TGTGCCAGCAGCCCCAGGGCTGGCGAGCAGTACTTC
CDR3: CASSPRAGEQYF

size: .
D: .
J: TRBJ2-3
length: 13
V: TRBV4-2
DNA: TGTGCCAGCAGCCAAGATCGGACAGATACGCAGTATTTT
CDR3: CASSQDRTDTQYF

size: .
D: .
J: TRBJ1-2
length: 12
V: TRBV7-8
DNA: TGTGCCAGCAGCTTGACAGGCAGCGGCTACACCTTC
CDR3: CASSLTGSGYTF

size: few
D: .
J: TRBJ2-3
length: 13
V: TRBV29-1
DNA: TGCAGCGTTGAGTATGCAGTCACAGATACGCAGTATTTT
CDR3: CSVEYAVTDTQYF

size: .
D: .
J: TRBJ1-1
length: 15
V: TRBV7-9
DNA: TGTGCCAGCAGCGTACCGGGACGGTCGAACACTGAAGCTTTCTTT
CDR3: CASSVPGRSNTEAFF

size: few
D: .
J: TRBJ2-5
length: 12
V: TRBV2
DNA: TGTGCCAGCTCACAGCTAAAAGAGACCCAGTACTTC
CDR3: CASSQLKETQYF

size: few
D: .
J: TRBJ2-7
length: 11
V: TRBV20-1
DNA: TGCAGTGCTAATACAGCATACGAGCAGTACTTC
CDR3: CSANTAYEQYF

size: few
D: .
J: TRBJ2-3
length: 16
V: TRBV5-4
DNA: TGTGCCAGCAGCTTTCCGGGTCTAAGAACTGTAGATACGCAGTATTTT
CDR3: CASSFPGLRTVDTQYF

size: .
D: TRBD1
J: TRBJ1-2
length: 14
V: TRBV27
DNA: TGTGCCAGCAGCCTAGACAGGGGATTGCGAGGCTACACCTTC
CDR3: CASSLDRGLRGYTF

size: .
D: TRBD2
J: TRBJ2-1
length: 15
V: TRBV5-1
DNA: TGCGCCAGCAGTTCATCCGGGACTAGTGATAGTGAGCAGTTCTTC
CDR3: CASSSSGTSDSEQFF

size: .
D: .
J: TRBJ2-5
length: 16
V: TRBV4-1
DNA: TGCGCCAGCAGCCAAGATCCAGGAGCTCCATCCGGGACCCAGTACTTC
CDR3: CASSQDPGAPSGTQYF

size: .
D: .
J: TRBJ2-3
length: 13
V: TRBV7-9
DNA: TGTGCCAGCAGCTTAGGAGCGGCAGATACGCAGTATTTT
CDR3: CASSLGAADTQYF

size: .
D: TRBD1
J: TRBJ2-7
length: 14
V: TRBV6-5
DNA: TGTGCCAGCAGTTACCATGACAGGGTACTCGAGCAGTACTTC
CDR3: CASSYHDRVLEQYF

size: .
D: .
J: TRBJ2-7
length: 13
V: TRBV29-1
DNA: TGCAGCGTTGTAGGAGACTATACCTACGAGCAGTACTTC
CDR3: CSVVGDYTYEQYF

size: few
D: .
J: TRBJ2-1
length: 13
V: TRBV6-6
DNA: TGTGCCAGCAGTTACTCGGGGAACAATGAGCAGTTCTTC
CDR3: CASSYSGNNEQFF

size: .
D: .
J: TRBJ2-7
length: 11
V: TRBV7-2
DNA: TGTGCCAGCAGCGTCAGGAGCGAGCAGTACTTC
CDR3: CASSVRSEQYF

size: .
D: .
J: TRBJ2-5
length: 15
V: TRBV29-1
DNA: TGCAGCGCTCAGGCGTCCTTGAGGAGACAAGAGACCCAGTACTTC
CDR3: CSAQASLRRQETQYF

size: .
D: .
J: TRBJ2-7
length: 13
V: TRBV18
DNA: TGTGCCAGCTCACCTCCTAGCTCCTACGAGCAGTACTTC
CDR3: CASSPPSSYEQYF

size: .
D: .
J: TRBJ2-3
length: 14
V: TRBV2
DNA: TGTGCCAGCAGTGTCGGTCTGGCCACAGATACGCAGTATTTT
CDR3: CASSVGLATDTQYF

size: .
D: .
J: TRBJ2-6
length: 15
V: TRBV28
DNA: TGTGCCAGCAGTTTTGAGTCGTCTGGGGCCAACGTCCTGACTTTC
CDR3: CASSFESSGANVLTF

size: few
D: .
J: TRBJ2-5
length: 11
V: TRBV30
DNA: TGTGCCTGGGGGTCCGGGGAGACCCAGTACTTC
CDR3: CAWGSGETQYF

size: .
D: .
J: TRBJ2-3
length: 15
V: TRBV4-2
DNA: TGTGCCAGCAGCCAAGGAGGGCAAAGCACAGATACGCAGTATTTT
CDR3: CASSQGGQSTDTQYF

size: few
D: .
J: TRBJ2-1
length: 15
V: TRBV7-9
DNA: TGTGCCAGCAGCTCACAAGCTAGCGCCGCTAATGAGCAGTTCTTC
CDR3: CASSSQASAANEQFF

size: .
D: TRBD2
J: TRBJ2-3
length: 13
V: TRBV30
DNA: TGTGCCTGGAAAGCGGGAGTAGGAGATACGCAGTATTTT
CDR3: CAWKAGVGDTQYF

size: .
D: TRBD2
J: TRBJ2-3
length: 13
V: TRBV28
DNA: TGTGCCAATCGACTAGCGGGAACAGATACGCAGTATTTT
CDR3: CANRLAGTDTQYF

size: .
D: .
J: TRBJ1-2
length: 15
V: TRBV7-2
DNA: TGTGCCAGCAGCTTAGTTCGGGGGCAGAGCTATGGCTACACCTTC
CDR3: CASSLVRGQSYGYTF

size: .
D: .
J: TRBJ2-5
length: 12
V: TRBV27
DNA: TGTGCCAGCGCCCCTCCGGGGTCAATCCAGTACTTC
CDR3: CASAPPGSIQYF

size: few
D: .
J: TRBJ1-1
length: 15
V: TRBV9
DNA: TGTGCCAGCAGCGTAGTGGGAGGGTTGAACACTGAAGCTTTCTTT
CDR3: CASSVVGGLNTEAFF

size: few
D: .
J: TRBJ2-1
length: 13
V: TRBV7-2
DNA: TGTGCCAGCAGCACGAGCTCCTACAATGAGCAGTTCTTC
CDR3: CASSTSSYNEQFF